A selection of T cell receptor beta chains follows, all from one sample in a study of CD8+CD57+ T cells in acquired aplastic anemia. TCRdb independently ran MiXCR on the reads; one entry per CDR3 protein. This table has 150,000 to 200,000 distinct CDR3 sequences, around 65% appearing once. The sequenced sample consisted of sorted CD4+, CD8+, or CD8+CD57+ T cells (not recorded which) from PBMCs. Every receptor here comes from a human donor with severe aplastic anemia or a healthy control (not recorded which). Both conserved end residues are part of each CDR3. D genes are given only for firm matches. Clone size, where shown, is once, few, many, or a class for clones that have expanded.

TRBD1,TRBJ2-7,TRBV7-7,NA,CASSLEQGAEQYF,TGTGCTAGCAGCTTAGAACAGGGGGCAGAGCAGTACTTC
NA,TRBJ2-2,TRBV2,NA,CASSEAQSGFGELFF,TGTGCCAGCAGTGAAGCGCAGTCAGGATTCGGGGAGCTGTTTTTT
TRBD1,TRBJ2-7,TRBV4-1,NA,CASSAPGQGIYEQYF,TGCGCCAGCAGCGCACCGGGACAGGGAATATACGAGCAGTACTTC
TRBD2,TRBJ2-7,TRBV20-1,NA,CSASPSGGNYEQYF,TGCAGTGCTAGCCCTAGCGGGGGGAACTACGAGCAGTACTTC
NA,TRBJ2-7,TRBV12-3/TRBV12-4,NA,CASSFGMRASEQYF,TGTGCCAGCAGTTTTGGCATGAGAGCGTCCGAGCAGTACTTC
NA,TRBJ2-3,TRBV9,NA,CASSAGGQLIRDTQYF,TGTGCCAGCAGCGCGGGGGGACAGCTTATAAGGGATACGCAGTATTTT
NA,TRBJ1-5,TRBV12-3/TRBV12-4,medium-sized,CASSPTAFNGPQHF,TGTGCCAGCAGTCCCACAGCATTCAATGGGCCCCAGCATTTT
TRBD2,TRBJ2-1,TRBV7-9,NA,CASSLDLGGTHEQFF,TGTGCCAGCAGCTTAGATCTGGGGGGGACGCATGAGCAGTTCTTC
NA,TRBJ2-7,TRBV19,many,CASSITVTYEQYF,TGTGCCAGTAGTATTACGGTAACCTACGAGCAGTACTTC
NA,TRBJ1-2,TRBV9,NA,CASIATGLGRGYTF,TGTGCCAGCATAGCGACTGGTTTAGGCAGAGGCTACACCTTC
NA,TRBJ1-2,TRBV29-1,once,CSVDPANYGYTF,TGCAGCGTTGATCCCGCTAACTATGGCTACACCTTC
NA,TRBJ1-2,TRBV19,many,CASSPRLSVLSWSNYGYTF,TGTGCCAGTAGTCCCCGCCTCTCGGTCCTCTCATGGAGCAACTATGGCTACACCTTC